The 27 T cell receptor beta chains below come from one sample, sequenced in a study of memory CD4+ T cells and cytomegalovirus serostatus. Single viable CD3+CD4+CD8-CD45RO+ cells were sorted as the memory CD4+ T cells. Assay: immunoSEQ multiplex PCR; the TCRdb copy retains only in-frame clones and omits some. The table records 55,000 or so clones, about four fifths of them present only once. Source material: memory CD4+ T cells from blood. The origin of the receptors is an adult in good health and CMV-seropositive.

The chain combines TRBV2 with TRBJ1-2; TRBD1 might be the D (6 bases). V was pared by 4 bases and J by 4 bases, with 7 bases between. The CDR3 covers 12 residues. The germline gives CDR1 SNHLY, CDR2 FYNNEI. The CDR3 DNA sequence: TGTGCCAGCAGTGGGGGGCCCTATGGCTACACCTTC. It encodes CASSGGPYGYTF.

This clone was found once. The V call is TRBV30, the J call TRBJ2-7; 7 nucleotides agree with TRBD1. CDR1 GTSNPN and CDR2 SVGIG come from the germline V gene (reference sequence). The CDR3 consists of 14 residues. V shed 3 bases and J 0 bases; nucleotides not matched to a gene: 5. CDR3 bases: TGTGCCTGGAGGGACCGGGACAGCTCCTACGAGCAGTACTTC. Amino acid sequence: CAWRDRDSSYEQYF.

The chain uses TRBV7-2 and TRBJ1-2; D is uncertain. The CDR3 sequence is 13 residues long. Germline V gene data show CDR1 as SGHTA and CDR2 as FQGNSA. V lost 5 bases, J lost 4 bases, and 11 bases lay in between. CDR3 region: CASSPESFYGYTF. The CDR3 DNA is TGTGCCAGCAGCCCCGAAAGCTTCTATGGCTACACCTTC.

This chain connects TRBV5-6 to TRBJ2-5, with D uncertain. This CDR3 spans 12 amino acids. Germline loops: CDR1 SGHDT, CDR2 YYEEEE. The V end was cut by 0 bases, the J end by 2 bases, with 2 bases between. Here the CDR3 DNA reads TGTGCCAGCAGCTTGGGACAAGAGACCCAGTACTTC. It is translated as CASSLGQETQYF.

V is TRBV7-2 and J is TRBJ1-2; D unresolved. The CDR3 runs 14 residues. Trimming removed 2 bases from V and 2 bases from J, with 9 bases in between. From germline, CDR1 is SGHTA and CDR2 FQGNSA. The CDR3 bases are TGTGCCAGCAGCTTAAAGTTGGGAAACTATGGCTACACCTTC. The encoded protein is CASSLKLGNYGYTF.

The chain has TRBV7-2 and TRBJ1-1; TRBD1 matches 8 bases. Germline assignment: CDR1 SGHTA and CDR2 FQGNSA. V shed 4 bases, J shed 5 bases, and the junction held 6 bases outside the gene matches. This CDR3 contains 14 residues. CDR3 sequence (DNA): TGTGCCAGCAGCTCCAGGACAGGGAAGACTGAAGCTTTCTTT. Translation gives CASSSRTGKTEAFF. The whole variable domain, filled in from reference TRBV7-2 and TRBJ1-1, reads GAGVSQSPSNKVTEKGKDVELRCDPISGHTALYWYRQSLGQGLEFLIYFQGNSAPDKSGLPSDRFSAERTGGSVSTLTIQRTQQEDSAVYLCASSSRTGKTEAFFGQGTRLTVV.

This chain links TRBV6-1 with TRBJ2-5; D is perhaps TRBD2 (6 bases). CDR1 is MNHNS, CDR2 SASEGT, per germline. The CDR3 spans 14 residues. V was clipped by 8 bases and J by 4 bases, with 17 bases between them. DNA of the CDR3: TGTGCCAGCGGGGCCAGGACTACCCCAGAGACCCAGTACTTC. Protein: CASGARTTPETQYF.

The rearrangement joins TRBV19 to TRBJ1-2; D possibly corresponds to TRBD1 (6 bases). This CDR3 contains 14 residues. The V gene's germline CDR1 is LNHDA and CDR2 SQIVND (reference sequence). Trimming shortened V by 7 bases and J by 0 bases, and 12 bases separated the two germline ends. The CDR3 reads CASTPRGANYGYTF. CDR3 in DNA: TGTGCCAGTACCCCCAGGGGAGCTAACTATGGCTACACCTTC.

The chain joins TRBV2 to TRBJ1-5; 8 nucleotides align to TRBD1. Per the germline V gene, CDR1 is SNHLY and CDR2 is FYNNEI. V shed 1 base, J shed 2 bases, and the junction held 1 base outside the gene matches. The CDR3 is 15 residues long. CDR3: CASSEEQGGNQPQHF. The CDR3, as DNA: TGTGCCAGCAGTGAAGAACAGGGGGGCAATCAGCCCCAGCATTTT.

The gene calls are TRBV19 and TRBJ1-4, with D possibly being TRBD1 (5 bases). The CDR3 has 16 residues. Germline values: CDR1 LNHDA, CDR2 SQIVND (reference sequence). The V gene lost 2 bases and the J gene lost 7 bases, with 17 bases spanning the gap. As DNA, the CDR3 is TGTGCCAGTAGTATATGGGGCGGCTCCTTCGGTGAAAAACTGTTTTTT. It yields the protein CASSIWGGSFGEKLFF.

The chain combines TRBV29-1 with TRBJ2-1, with 11 bases aligning to TRBD2. There are 16 residues in the CDR3. Germline V lookup: CDR1 SQVTM, CDR2 ANQGSEA. V trimming: 6 bases; J trimming: 1 base; junction bases outside the gene matches: 8. CDR3 region: CSVRSGRARSYNEQFF. The DNA of the CDR3 is TGCAGCGTCCGTAGCGGGAGGGCTCGGTCCTACAATGAGCAGTTCTTC.

The CDR3 reads CASSFDSEQFF. DNA for the CDR3: TGTGCCAGCAGCTTCGACAGCGAGCAGTTCTTC. The V call is TRBV7-2, the J call TRBJ2-1, with D possibly matching TRBD1 (5 bases). Looked up from germline, CDR1 is SGHTA and CDR2 is FQGNSA. Trimming removed 3 bases from V and 10 bases from J, with 7 bases in between. The CDR3 length is 11 residues. Full variable domain (missing parts from reference TRBV7-2 and TRBJ2-1): GAGVSQSPSNKVTEKGKDVELRCDPISGHTALYWYRQSLGQGLEFLIYFQGNSAPDKSGLPSDRFSAERTGGSVSTLTIQRTQQEDSAVYLCASSFDSEQFFGPGTRLTVL.

The J gene is TRBJ2-1, the V gene TRBV5-1; no clear D gene. CDR1 is SGHRS and CDR2 is YFSETQ in the germline V gene. CDR3 size: 15 residues. V dropped 3 bases and J dropped 4 bases, with 14 bases sitting between them. The CDR3 sequence: CASSSRPFGYNEQFF. CDR3 DNA: TGCGCCAGCAGCTCGCGTCCCTTTGGGTACAATGAGCAGTTCTTC.

The DNA of the CDR3 is TGCGCCAGCAGCCAAGATATCACGGGACTCAGCTCCTACGAGCAGTACTTC. Encoded protein: CASSQDITGLSSYEQYF. The V gene is TRBV4-3, the J gene TRBJ2-7; maybe TRBD2 (6 bases). The V gene lost 0 bases and the J gene lost 0 bases, with 15 bases spanning the gap. CDR1 and CDR2 from the germline V gene are LGHNA and YSLEER. The CDR3 runs 17 residues.

The gene calls are TRBV9 and TRBJ1-5; 8 bases match TRBD1. The junction had 7 bases not matched to a gene; V was cut back by 4 bases and J by 4 bases. Germline CDR1 is SGDLS and CDR2 is YYNGEE. This CDR3 spans 15 amino acids. CDR3 sequence (DNA): TGTGCCAGCAGCCCCCAGGGGGCCAGTAATCAGCCCCAGCATTTT. As protein: CASSPQGASNQPQHF.

The genes are TRBV28 and TRBJ1-5; TRBD1 might be the D (6 bases). This CDR3 is built from 15 residues. The germline V gene encodes CDR1 MDHEN and CDR2 SYDVKM. V dropped 6 bases and J dropped 6 bases, with 18 bases sitting between them. CDR3 sequence reads: CASRVDRGGSQPQHF. Here the CDR3 DNA reads TGTGCCAGCAGGGTTGACAGAGGGGGGAGTCAGCCCCAGCATTTT.

This chain joins TRBV7-9 and TRBJ1-2; unclear D gene. Trimming took 5 bases from V and 2 from J, leaving 12 bases between them. Germline CDR1 and CDR2: SEHNR and FQNEAQ (reference sequence). The CDR3 is made up of 14 amino acids. This CDR3 is CASSPPRRNYGYTF. The CDR3 coding sequence is TGTGCCAGCAGCCCCCCCAGGCGGAACTATGGCTACACCTTC.

The V call is TRBV5-4, the J call TRBJ2-3; 13 bases match TRBD2. Looked up from germline, CDR1 is SGHNT and CDR2 is YYREEE (reference sequence). After removal of 4 bases from V and 5 bases from J, the junction contained 10 bases not matched to a gene. The CDR3 totals 17 residues. Here the CDR3 reads CASSRKGTSGARDTQYF. The CDR3 nucleotides read TGTGCCAGCAGCAGAAAGGGGACTAGCGGGGCTCGAGATACGCAGTATTTT.

The chain carries TRBV7-2 and TRBJ2-7; D perhaps matches TRBD2 (5 bases). This CDR3 is 13 amino acids long. Germline V lookup: CDR1 SGHTA, CDR2 FQGNSA. V was cut by 3 bases and J by 5 bases, with 11 bases left in between. The chain's CDR3 is CASSFRAGDEQYF. DNA of the CDR3: TGTGCCAGCAGCTTCCGGGCGGGCGACGAGCAGTACTTC. The whole variable domain, remainder taken from reference TRBV7-2 and TRBJ2-7, is GAGVSQSPSNKVTEKGKDVELRCDPISGHTALYWYRQSLGQGLEFLIYFQGNSAPDKSGLPSDRFSAERTGGSVSTLTIQRTQQEDSAVYLCASSFRAGDEQYFGPGTRLTVT.

The chain's CDR3 is CATSRGAGGGYGYTF. CDR3 DNA sequence: TGTGCCACCAGCAGAGGGGCAGGGGGAGGGTATGGCTACACCTTC. The chain joins TRBV15 to TRBJ1-2; TRBD1 agrees at 7 bases. The junction had 7 bases not matched to a gene; V was cut back by 1 base and J by 5 bases. The CDR3 is 15 residues long. Germline V gene lookup returns CDR1 LNHNV and CDR2 YYDKDF (reference sequence). The full variable domain, rest sourced from reference TRBV15 and TRBJ1-2, is DAMVIQNPRYQVTQFGKPVTLSCSQTLNHNVMYWYQQKSSQAPKLLFHYYDKDFNNEADTPDNFQSRRPNTSFCFLDIRSPGLGDTAMYLCATSRGAGGGYGYTFGSGTRLTVV.

V is TRBV6-1 and J is TRBJ2-7; a weak D match, TRBD1 (6 bases). The germline V gene encodes CDR1 MNHNS and CDR2 SASEGT. This CDR3 is 13 amino acids long. The germline V and J ends were trimmed by 7 bases and 3 bases, with 13 bases remaining between them. The DNA of the CDR3 is TGTGCCAGCACCGTAAGGGGGAACTACGAGCAGTACTTC. It codes for CASTVRGNYEQYF.

The chain uses TRBV27 and TRBJ2-7; 7 bases are shared with TRBD2. Germline assignment: CDR1 MNHEY and CDR2 SMNVEV (reference sequence). CDR3 length: 13 amino acids. Unmatched junction bases numbered 6, after V lost 6 bases and J lost 4 bases. The CDR3 nucleotides read TGTGCCAGCAGCCGGGACTACCGTTACGAGCAGTACTTC. Its protein is CASSRDYRYEQYF.

V is TRBV28 and J is TRBJ1-6; a weak D match, TRBD1 (6 bases). CDR1 and CDR2 (germline): MDHEN, SYDVKM. Trimming shortened V by 0 bases and J by 6 bases, and 15 bases separated the two germline ends. The CDR3 sequence is 17 residues long. As DNA, the CDR3 is TGTGCCAGCAGTTTATGGGGGCAGGGGCCCCTTAATTCACCCCTCCACTTT. Its protein is CASSLWGQGPLNSPLHF.

V and J are TRBV4-3 and TRBJ2-7; a weak D match, TRBD2 (5 bases). This CDR3 region has 14 residues. Looked up from germline, CDR1 is LGHNA and CDR2 is YSLEER. Deletions cut 1 base from V and 2 bases from J, with 9 bases between. The CDR3 region has the DNA TGCGCCAGCAGCCAAGGGAGCGGTACCTACGAGCAGTACTTC. Its translation is CASSQGSGTYEQYF.

The chain combines TRBV6-5 with TRBJ1-6, with TRBD1 as a possible D gene (5 bases). Trimming cost V 8 bases and J 6 bases, with 14 bases left between them. CDR1 is MNHEY and CDR2 is SVGAGI in the germline V gene. The CDR3 totals 14 residues. The DNA of the CDR3 is TGTGCCAGCCAAGGAGCAGGGTTTAATTCACCCCTCCACTTT. Protein product: CASQGAGFNSPLHF.

The sample holds one count of this clone. J is TRBJ2-7 and V is TRBV28; 8 nucleotides align to TRBD2. The CDR3 runs 17 residues. The V gene end was trimmed by 7 bases and the J gene end by 3 bases; junction bases not matched to a gene: 17. The germline gives CDR1 MDHEN, CDR2 SYDVKM. The CDR3 DNA reads as TGTGCCAGCACCCCAGTGGGGGCTGGGAGCGGGGGCTACGAGCAGTACTTC. Its protein is CASTPVGAGSGGYEQYF. Together with reference TRBV28 and TRBJ2-7, the CDR3 gives the full variable domain: DVKVTQSSRYLVKRTGEKVFLECVQDMDHENMFWYRQDPGLGLRLIYFSYDVKMKEKGDIPEGYSVSREKKERFSLILESASTNQTSMYLCASTPVGAGSGGYEQYFGPGTRLTVT.

The genes are TRBV7-6 and TRBJ2-1, with TRBD2 as a possible D gene (5 bases). CDR3 size: 14 residues. Germline V lookup: CDR1 SGHVS, CDR2 FNYEAQ. V was cut by 1 base and J by 7 bases, with 11 bases left in between. For the CDR3, the DNA is TGTGCCAGCAGCTTAGGTGGGAGAGGAAATGAGCAGTTCTTC. Translated: CASSLGGRGNEQFF.